This passage covers 24 T cell receptor beta chains from one sample sequenced in a study of blood T cell repertoires in COVID-19. Only in-frame clones appear in the TCRdb table, and some are missing; sequencing was by immunoSEQ multiplex PCR. The sample shows hundreds of thousands of clones, more than 75% of them seen only once. Sequenced input: peripheral blood. Receptor source: a man aged 80 or over with acute or convalescent COVID-19.

The CDR3 DNA reads TGTGCCAGCAGTTCGGCAGGAGCAGGGGAGAATGAGCAGTTCTTC. Translated, it gives CASSSAGAGENEQFF. The chain recombines TRBV27 with TRBJ2-1; possibly TRBD1 for D (6 bases). CDR1 and CDR2 from the germline V gene are MNHEY and SMNVEV (reference sequence). This CDR3 spans 15 amino acids. V was shortened by 4 bases and J by 7 bases, with 17 bases between the two germline ends.

The chain combines TRBV6-5 with TRBJ2-7; D is uncertain. CDR1 is MNHEY and CDR2 is SVGAGI in the germline V gene. The CDR3 sequence is 15 residues long. The V and J ends lost 8 bases and 3 bases respectively, with 20 bases between them. CDR3 bases: TGTGCCAGCGACCTCTTTGGCGGAGAACACTACGAGCAGTACTTC. It encodes CASDLFGGEHYEQYF.

The chain couples TRBV2 to TRBJ2-6; tentative D call: TRBD1 (5 bases). This CDR3 spans 18 amino acids. V shed 8 bases and J shed 0 bases, with 20 bases lying between them. CDR1 is SNHLY, CDR2 FYNNEI, per germline. The CDR3 protein is CASRNGQGRGSGANVLTF. Here the CDR3 DNA reads TGTGCCAGCCGAAACGGGCAGGGTAGGGGCTCTGGGGCCAACGTCCTGACTTTC.

The rearrangement links TRBV9 to TRBJ1-2, with 9 bases identical to TRBD1. Germline V gene data show CDR1 as SGDLS and CDR2 as YYNGEE. Losses at the gene ends were 0 bases for V and 10 bases for J; bases not matched to a gene: 13. The CDR3 runs 16 residues. CDR3 coding DNA: TGTGCCAGCAGCGTAGTTTCAACCGGGACAGGGCTCTTCTACACCTTC. This gives the protein CASSVVSTGTGLFYTF.

This chain joins TRBV6-1 and TRBJ1-1; 8 bases are shared with TRBD1. In germline, CDR1 is MNHNS, CDR2 SASEGT. This CDR3 has 13 residues. The trim removed 3 bases at V and 6 bases at J, leaving 3 bases unmatched. CDR3 sequence (DNA): TGTGCCAGCAGTGAGGACAGGGTATCTGAAGCTTTCTTT. This encodes CASSEDRVSEAFF.

The rearrangement uses TRBV5-1 and TRBJ1-5, with 9 bases identical to TRBD1. Germline values: CDR1 SGHRS, CDR2 YFSETQ. The CDR3 is 16 amino acids. Trimming removed 0 bases from V and 8 bases from J; junction bases left unmatched: 9. The CDR3 reads CASSLDGTGFIEPQHF. For the CDR3, the DNA is TGCGCCAGCAGCTTGGATGGGACAGGGTTTATAGAGCCCCAGCATTTT.

This clone was seen just once. The V gene is TRBV6-5, the J gene TRBJ1-1; perhaps TRBD1 as D (6 bases). The CDR3 has 14 amino acids. Germline CDR1 MNHEY, CDR2 SVGAGI. V shed 11 bases and J shed 1 base, with 17 bases lying between them. The CDR3 DNA follows: TGTGCCGCGCGGGGGCGGCGTTCGAACACTGAAGCTTTCTTT. This encodes CAARGRRSNTEAFF.

The chain has TRBV27 and TRBJ1-1, with a possible D match to TRBD1 (6 bases). V lost 7 bases and J lost 4, with 19 bases in between. CDR1 is MNHEY, CDR2 SMNVEV, per germline (reference sequence). The CDR3 is 15 residues long. CDR3 residues: CASNPRDGGPTEAFF. For the CDR3, the DNA is TGTGCCAGCAACCCTCGCGACGGGGGGCCCACTGAAGCTTTCTTT.

The rearrangement joins TRBV25-1 to TRBJ2-3; D is possibly TRBD1 (6 bases). Per germline, CDR1 MGHDK and CDR2 SYGVNS. Between the trimmed V and J ends, which lost 1 base and 6 bases, there was a span of 11 bases. This CDR3 comprises 14 residues. The CDR3 coding sequence is TGTGCCAGCAGTGAATTTAAGGGACATGATACGCAGTATTTT. This codes for CASSEFKGHDTQYF.

The V gene is TRBV10-3, the J gene TRBJ1-2; 7 bases are a match to TRBD1. The CDR3 has 13 residues. Germline-derived CDR1 and CDR2 are ENHRY and SYGVKD. Trimming removed 10 bases from V and 5 bases from J; junction bases left unmatched: 10. The CDR3 here is CASGTGARYGYTF. The CDR3 coding sequence is TGTGCCAGCGGAACAGGGGCTCGGTATGGCTACACCTTC.

Written as DNA, the CDR3 is TGTGCCAGCAGCTACAGGACAGGGAGTAATGAAAAACTGTTTTTT. It translates to CASSYRTGSNEKLFF. V is TRBV9 and J is TRBJ1-4, with TRBD1 matching over 8 bases. The CDR3 contains 15 residues. The V and J ends lost 4 bases and 4 bases, in that order; junction bases with no gene match: 6. From germline, CDR1 is SGDLS and CDR2 YYNGEE.

The CDR3 is CASSFSGTISYEQYF. The CDR3, as DNA: TGTGCCAGCAGTTTTAGCGGGACGATCTCCTACGAGCAGTACTTC. The V and J genes are TRBV28 and TRBJ2-7; 8 bases match TRBD2. The CDR3 covers 15 residues. The germline gives CDR1 MDHEN, CDR2 SYDVKM. V dropped 3 bases and J dropped 0; count of bases not matched to a gene: 4. The whole variable domain, remainder taken from reference TRBV28 and TRBJ2-7, is DVKVTQSSRYLVKRTGEKVFLECVQDMDHENMFWYRQDPGLGLRLIYFSYDVKMKEKGDIPEGYSVSREKKERFSLILESASTNQTSMYLCASSFSGTISYEQYFGPGTRLTVT.

CDR3: CASSRVGGMGEKLFF. The CDR3 DNA follows: TGTGCCAGCAGCCGCGTTGGGGGGATGGGTGAAAAACTGTTTTTT. This chain connects TRBV7-2 to TRBJ1-4; tentatively, D is TRBD1 (5 bases). V gave up 5 bases and J gave up 7 bases, with 17 bases separating them. The CDR3 covers 15 residues. Germline assignment: CDR1 SGHTA and CDR2 FQGNSA.

The V gene is TRBV12-5, the J gene TRBJ1-4, with 9 bases matching TRBD1. This CDR3 comprises 14 residues. Trimming at V came to 5 bases and at J to 7 bases, leaving 5 bases not matched to a gene. The germline V gene encodes CDR1 LGHNT and CDR2 FRNRAP. The CDR3 here is CASGSGTGIEKLFF. CDR3 in DNA: TGTGCTAGTGGTAGCGGGACAGGGATTGAAAAACTGTTTTTT.

V is TRBV18 and J is TRBJ2-5, with D maybe TRBD1 (6 bases). This CDR3 has 16 amino acids. V was shortened by 2 bases and J by 3 bases, with 16 bases between the two germline ends. Germline V gene sequence: CDR1 KGHSH, CDR2 LQKENI. The DNA of the CDR3 is TGTGCCAGCTCACCAAAAGGACAGATACTAAAAGAGACCCAGTACTTC. It is translated as CASSPKGQILKETQYF.

The CDR3 region has the DNA TGTGCCAGCGGACGGGACAGGGAATCCTACAATGAGCAGTTCTTC. It encodes CASGRDRESYNEQFF. The V call is TRBV2, the J call TRBJ2-1, with 9 bases fitting TRBD1. Trimming cost V 8 bases and J 1 base; bases outside gene matches: 6. Germline V lookup: CDR1 SNHLY, CDR2 FYNNEI. The CDR3 runs 15 residues.

This chain uses TRBV20-1 with TRBJ2-1; 11 bases align to TRBD2. J lost 4 bases, V lost 3 bases, and 8 bases had no gene match. Germline V lookup: CDR1 DFQATT, CDR2 SNEGSKA (reference sequence). This CDR3 is built from 16 residues. CDR3 sequence (DNA): TGCAGTGCTAGTGGGGCCGGGACTAGCGGATACAATGAGCAGTTCTTC. Translation: CSASGAGTSGYNEQFF.

The rearrangement links TRBV5-1 to TRBJ2-3; 8 positions match TRBD2. The CDR3 is 16 amino acids. V trimming: 0 bases; J trimming: 0 bases; junction bases outside the gene matches: 3. The germline CDR1 and CDR2 sequences are SGHRS and YFSETQ. CDR3: CASSLGSGMSTDTQYF. The CDR3, as DNA: TGCGCCAGCAGCTTGGGTAGCGGGATGAGCACAGATACGCAGTATTTT.

V is TRBV7-9 and J is TRBJ2-2; 7 positions match TRBD1. This CDR3 is built from 15 residues. Germline V lookup: CDR1 SEHNR, CDR2 FQNEAQ (reference sequence). V shed 6 bases, J shed 5 bases, and the junction held 9 bases outside the gene matches. CDR3 coding DNA: TGTGCCAGCAGGACCGACAGGGAGAGGACCGGGGAGCTGTTTTTT. Protein: CASRTDRERTGELFF. Combining the CDR3 with reference TRBV7-9 and TRBJ2-2 gives the whole variable domain DTGVSQNPRHKITKRGQNVTFRCDPISEHNRLYWYRQTLGQGPEFLTYFQNEAQLEKSRLLSDRFSAERPKGSFSTLEIQRTEQGDSAMYLCASRTDRERTGELFFGEGSRLTVL.

The chain carries TRBV29-1 and TRBJ2-5; TRBD1 matches 11 bases. CDR3 length equals 12 residues. Per the germline V gene, CDR1 is SQVTM and CDR2 is ANQGSEA. The junction had 3 bases not matched to a gene; V was cut back by 7 bases and J by 5 bases. This CDR3 is CSAGDRGETQYF. CDR3 nucleotides: TGCAGCGCCGGGGACAGGGGGGAGACCCAGTACTTC.

The chain has TRBV5-4 and TRBJ2-2; 12 nucleotides agree with TRBD2. Germline V CDR1 and CDR2: SGHNT, YYREEE (reference sequence). The CDR3 spans 17 residues. V was clipped by 4 bases and J by 4 bases; unmatched bases: 8. CDR3 nucleotide sequence: TGTGCCAGCAGCCCCCGACTAGCGGGAGCCTCCACCGGGGAGCTGTTTTTT. This gives the protein CASSPRLAGASTGELFF.

This clone was seen only a few times. The V call is TRBV19, the J call TRBJ1-5; a possible D gene is TRBD1 (6 bases). CDR1 and CDR2 from the germline V gene are LNHDA and SQIVND (reference sequence). Trimming shortened V by 10 bases and J by 5 bases, and 27 bases separated the two germline ends. The CDR3 is 17 amino acids. The CDR3 nucleotides are TGTGCCATCAAGAGGCCCTATTTGGGCGAGGGGGATCAGCCCCAGCATTTT. Amino acids: CAIKRPYLGEGDQPQHF.

V gene TRBV2 combines with J gene TRBJ2-1, with TRBD2 matching 12 bases. The V gene's germline CDR1 is SNHLY and CDR2 FYNNEI. This CDR3 has 15 residues. The ends lost 5 bases at V and 9 bases at J; junction bases unmatched: 8. CDR3 sequence: CASSNLAGGPIEQFF. The CDR3 DNA sequence: TGTGCCAGCAGTAACCTAGCGGGAGGGCCCATTGAGCAGTTCTTC. Full variable domain (rest looked up from reference TRBV2 and TRBJ2-1): EPEVTQTPSHQVTQMGQEVILRCVPISNHLYFYWYRQILGQKVEFLVSFYNNEISEKSEIFDDQFSVERPDGSNFTLKIRSTKLEDSAMYFCASSNLAGGPIEQFFGPGTRLTVL.

This clone was detected a few times. The rearrangement joins TRBV6-5 to TRBJ2-1; 9 bases map to TRBD1. This CDR3 spans 12 amino acids. CDR1 is MNHEY and CDR2 is SVGAGI in the germline V gene. Trimming removed 2 bases from V and 13 bases from J; junction bases left unmatched: 3. The CDR3 nucleotides are TGTGCCAGCAGTTACCGGACAGGGGCACAGTTCTTC. Its protein is CASSYRTGAQFF.